The next 2 T cell receptor beta chains were all read from a single sample in a study of blood T cell repertoires in COVID-19 (dated by TCRdb to the early 2020s). Receptors were amplified or captured by the immunoSEQ multiplex PCR assay. TCRdb took over this immuneACCESS table, retaining in-frame rearrangements with V and J assigned. Such tables are incomplete; in checked studies, under half of the missing clones stem from an unresolved V gene, and the remainder is unexplained. This sample has some 290,000 clones in its table, and 70% to 90% of those were observed once. In total, the top ten clones hold approximately 12% of the sample. The sequencing sample was made of peripheral blood. These receptors all come from a woman aged 30 to 39 with COVID-19, enrolled during active disease.

The CDR3 reads CASSQDQQGRSWALGNEQFF. For the CDR3, the DNA is TGTGCCAGCAGCCAAGATCAACAGGGTAGGAGTTGGGCGCTTGGCAATGAGCAGTTCTTC. The V gene is TRBV4-2, the J gene TRBJ2-1; D possibly corresponds to TRBD1 (6 bases). CDR1 is LGHNA, CDR2 YNFKEQ, per germline. V was pared by 0 bases and J by 6 bases, with 27 bases between. The CDR3 runs to 20 residues.

The chain has TRBV28 and TRBJ1-4; the match to TRBD1 covers 7 bases. The CDR3 is made up of 14 amino acids. Germline CDR1 and CDR2: MDHEN and SYDVKM. V was pared by 5 bases and J by 3 bases, with 3 bases of the junction left unmatched. CDR3 DNA sequence: TGTGCCAGCAGTCAGGGGGGCCCTAATGAAAAACTGTTTTTT. Protein product: CASSQGGPNEKLFF.